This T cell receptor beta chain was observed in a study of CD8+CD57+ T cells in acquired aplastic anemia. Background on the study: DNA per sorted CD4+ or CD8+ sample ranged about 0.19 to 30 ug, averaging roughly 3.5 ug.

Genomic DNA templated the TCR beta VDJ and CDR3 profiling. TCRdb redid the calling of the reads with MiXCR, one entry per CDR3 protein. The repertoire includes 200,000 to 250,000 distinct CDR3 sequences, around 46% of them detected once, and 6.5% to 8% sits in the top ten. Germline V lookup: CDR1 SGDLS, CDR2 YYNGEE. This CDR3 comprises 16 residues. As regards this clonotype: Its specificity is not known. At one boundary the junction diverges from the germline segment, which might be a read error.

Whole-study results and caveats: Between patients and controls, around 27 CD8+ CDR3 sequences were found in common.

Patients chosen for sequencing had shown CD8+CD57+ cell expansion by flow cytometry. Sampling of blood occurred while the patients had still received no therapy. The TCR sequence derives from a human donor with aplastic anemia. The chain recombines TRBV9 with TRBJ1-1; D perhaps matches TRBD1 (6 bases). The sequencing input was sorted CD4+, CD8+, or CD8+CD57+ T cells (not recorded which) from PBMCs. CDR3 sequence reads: CASSLRGGSQNTEASF. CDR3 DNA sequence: TGTGCCAGCAGCTTAAGGGGGGGCAGCCAGAACACTGAAGCTTCCTTT. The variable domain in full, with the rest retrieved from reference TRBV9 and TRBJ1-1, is DSGVTQTPKHLITATGQRVTLRCSPRSGDLSVYWYQQSLDQGLQFLIQYYNGEERAKGNILERFSAQQFPDLHSELNLSSLELGDSALYFCASSLRGGSQNTEASFGQGTRLTVV.